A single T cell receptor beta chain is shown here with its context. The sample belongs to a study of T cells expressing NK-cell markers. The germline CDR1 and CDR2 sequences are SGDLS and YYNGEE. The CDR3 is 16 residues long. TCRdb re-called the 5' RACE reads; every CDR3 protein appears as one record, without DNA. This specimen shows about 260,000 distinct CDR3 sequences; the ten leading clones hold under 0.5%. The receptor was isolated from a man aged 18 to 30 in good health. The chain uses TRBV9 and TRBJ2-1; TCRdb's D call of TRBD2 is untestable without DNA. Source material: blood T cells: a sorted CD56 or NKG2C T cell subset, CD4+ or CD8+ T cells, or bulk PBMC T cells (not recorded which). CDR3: CASSGGGLAGYNEQFF.